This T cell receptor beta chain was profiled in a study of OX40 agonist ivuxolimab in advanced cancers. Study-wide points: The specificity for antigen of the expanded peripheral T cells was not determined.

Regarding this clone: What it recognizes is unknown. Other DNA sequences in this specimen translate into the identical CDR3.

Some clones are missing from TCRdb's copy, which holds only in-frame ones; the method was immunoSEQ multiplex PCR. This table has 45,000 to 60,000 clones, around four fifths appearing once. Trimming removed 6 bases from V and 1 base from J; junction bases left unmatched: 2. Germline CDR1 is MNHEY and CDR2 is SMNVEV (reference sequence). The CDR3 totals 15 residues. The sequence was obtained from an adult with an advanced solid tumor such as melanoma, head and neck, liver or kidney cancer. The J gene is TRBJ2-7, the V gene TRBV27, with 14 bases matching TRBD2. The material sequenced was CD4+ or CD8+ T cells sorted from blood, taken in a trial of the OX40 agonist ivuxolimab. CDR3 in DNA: TGTGCCAGCAGAGGGACTAGCGGGAGTTCCTACGAGCAGTACTTC. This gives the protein CASRGTSGSSYEQYF.